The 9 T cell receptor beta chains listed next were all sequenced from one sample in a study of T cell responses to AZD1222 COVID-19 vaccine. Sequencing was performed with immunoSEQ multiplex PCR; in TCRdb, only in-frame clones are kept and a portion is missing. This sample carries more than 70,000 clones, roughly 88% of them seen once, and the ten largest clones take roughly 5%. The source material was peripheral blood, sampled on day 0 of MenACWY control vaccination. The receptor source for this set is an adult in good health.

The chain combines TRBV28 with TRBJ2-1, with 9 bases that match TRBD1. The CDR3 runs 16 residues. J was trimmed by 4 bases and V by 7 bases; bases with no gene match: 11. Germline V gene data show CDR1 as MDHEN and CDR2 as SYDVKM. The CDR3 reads CASTHQGTGSYNEQFF. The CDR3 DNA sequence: TGTGCCAGCACCCATCAGGGGACAGGGTCATACAATGAGCAGTTCTTC. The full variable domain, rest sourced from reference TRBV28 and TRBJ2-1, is DVKVTQSSRYLVKRTGEKVFLECVQDMDHENMFWYRQDPGLGLRLIYFSYDVKMKEKGDIPEGYSVSREKKERFSLILESASTNQTSMYLCASTHQGTGSYNEQFFGPGTRLTVL.

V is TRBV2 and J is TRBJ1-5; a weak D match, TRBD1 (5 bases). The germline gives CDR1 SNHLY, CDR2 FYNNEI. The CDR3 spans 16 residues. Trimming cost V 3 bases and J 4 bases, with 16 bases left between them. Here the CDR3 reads CASSDGIGRENQPQHF. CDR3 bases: TGTGCCAGCAGTGATGGGATCGGCAGGGAGAATCAGCCCCAGCATTTT.

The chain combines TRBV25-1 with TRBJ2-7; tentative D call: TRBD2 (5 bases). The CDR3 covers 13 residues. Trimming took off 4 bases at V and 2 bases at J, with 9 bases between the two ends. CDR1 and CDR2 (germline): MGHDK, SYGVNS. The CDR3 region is CASSGTAPYEQYF. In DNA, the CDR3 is TGTGCCAGCAGTGGGACTGCCCCCTACGAGCAGTACTTC.

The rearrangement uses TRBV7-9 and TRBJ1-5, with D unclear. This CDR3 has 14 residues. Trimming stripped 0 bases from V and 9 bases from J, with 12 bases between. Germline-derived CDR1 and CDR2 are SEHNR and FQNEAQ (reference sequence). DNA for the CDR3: TGTGCCAGCAGCTTAGCTGAAGGGCTGGGGCCCCAGCATTTT. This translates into CASSLAEGLGPQHF.

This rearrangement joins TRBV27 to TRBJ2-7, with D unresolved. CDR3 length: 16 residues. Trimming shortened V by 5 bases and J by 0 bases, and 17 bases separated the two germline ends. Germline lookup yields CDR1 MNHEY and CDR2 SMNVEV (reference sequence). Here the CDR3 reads CASSPWAGFSSYEQYF. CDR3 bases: TGTGCCAGCAGTCCCTGGGCTGGTTTTAGCTCCTACGAGCAGTACTTC.

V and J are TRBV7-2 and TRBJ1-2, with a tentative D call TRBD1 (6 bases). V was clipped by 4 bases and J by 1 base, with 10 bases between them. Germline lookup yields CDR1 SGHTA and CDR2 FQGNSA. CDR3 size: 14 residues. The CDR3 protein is CASSSTQGNYGYTF. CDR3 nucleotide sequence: TGTGCCAGCAGCTCGACACAGGGTAACTATGGCTACACCTTC.

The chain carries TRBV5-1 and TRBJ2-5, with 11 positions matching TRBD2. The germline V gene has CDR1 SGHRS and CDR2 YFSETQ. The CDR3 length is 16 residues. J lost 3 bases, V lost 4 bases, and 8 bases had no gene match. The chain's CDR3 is CASSHRLAGLKETQYF. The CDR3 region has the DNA TGCGCCAGCAGCCACAGACTAGCGGGATTGAAAGAGACCCAGTACTTC.

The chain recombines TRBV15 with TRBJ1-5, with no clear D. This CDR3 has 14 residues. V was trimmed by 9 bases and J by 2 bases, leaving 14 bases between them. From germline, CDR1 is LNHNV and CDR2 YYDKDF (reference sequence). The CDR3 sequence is CATVAPVGNQPQHF. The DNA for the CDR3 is TGTGCCACTGTTGCCCCAGTGGGCAATCAGCCCCAGCATTTT.

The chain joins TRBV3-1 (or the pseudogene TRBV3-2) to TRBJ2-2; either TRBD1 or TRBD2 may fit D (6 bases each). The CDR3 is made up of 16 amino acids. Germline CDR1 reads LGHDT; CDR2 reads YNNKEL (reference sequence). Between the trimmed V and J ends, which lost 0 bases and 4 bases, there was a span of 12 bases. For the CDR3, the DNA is TGTGCCAGCAGCCAAGACCCGGGGGCGATCACCGGGGAGCTGTTTTTT. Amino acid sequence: CASSQDPGAITGELFF.